Each of the 15 T cell receptor beta chains below was sequenced from the same sample in a study of blood T cell repertoires in COVID-19. Sequencing used immunoSEQ multiplex PCR; TCRdb keeps in-frame clones, though not all of them. The sample includes approximately 39,000 clones, approximately 93% of them seen just once. What was sequenced was peripheral blood. The receptors shown here come from a human donor with active COVID-19. The donor label of this sample is uncertain.

This chain uses TRBV28 with TRBJ2-5; the D gene is possibly TRBD2 (6 bases). The CDR3 covers 19 residues. CDR1 and CDR2 from the germline V gene are MDHEN and SYDVKM. Trimming stripped 6 bases from V and 5 bases from J, with 31 bases between. The chain's CDR3 is CASSQLGLKKTAWTETQYF. CDR3 in DNA: TGTGCCAGCAGCCAATTGGGACTCAAAAAAACTGCCTGGACGGAGACCCAGTACTTC.

The chain joins TRBV7-9 to TRBJ2-4, with 9 bases matching TRBD1. This CDR3 is 15 amino acids long. Germline V lookup: CDR1 SEHNR, CDR2 FQNEAQ (reference sequence). The V and J ends lost 5 bases and 6 bases, in that order; junction bases with no gene match: 8. CDR3 in DNA: TGTGCCAGCAGCGACCACAGGGGGCCGGGAAACATTCAGTACTTC. It encodes CASSDHRGPGNIQYF.

The rearrangement uses TRBV25-1 and TRBJ2-7; D may be TRBD1 (7 bases). CDR3 size: 14 residues. V lost 6 bases to trimming and J lost 7 bases, with 19 bases between them. CDR1 MGHDK and CDR2 SYGVNS come from the germline V gene. Here the CDR3 reads CASRETGSRGEQYF. CDR3 coding DNA: TGTGCCAGCAGAGAGACAGGGTCTCGGGGGGAGCAGTACTTC.

The gene calls are TRBV7-6 and TRBJ2-2; a weak D match, TRBD1 (6 bases). Trimming removed 2 bases at V and 4 bases at J, with 14 bases between. Germline CDR1 SGHVS, CDR2 FNYEAQ. The CDR3 length is 16 residues. CDR3 amino acids: CASSLMGAGGTGELFF. The CDR3 region has the DNA TGTGCCAGCAGCTTAATGGGGGCCGGAGGCACCGGGGAGCTGTTTTTT.

This sequence joins TRBV28 and TRBJ1-6, with unresolved D. V was shortened by 5 bases and J by 9 bases, with 17 bases between the two germline ends. Germline CDR1 reads MDHEN; CDR2 reads SYDVKM. CDR3 length equals 15 residues. The CDR3 sequence is CASSPNVGGISPLHF. The CDR3 coding sequence is TGTGCCAGCAGTCCGAACGTCGGAGGGATTTCACCCCTCCACTTT.

The J gene is TRBJ2-7, the V gene TRBV2; a weak D match, TRBD1 (5 bases). This CDR3 contains 14 residues. CDR1 and CDR2 (germline): SNHLY, FYNNEI. Deletions cut 3 bases from V and 4 bases from J, with 13 bases between. In DNA form, the CDR3 reads TGTGCCAGCAGTGACCATGGGGCACCTTACGAGCAGTACTTC. Translation gives CASSDHGAPYEQYF.

This sequence joins TRBV6-5 and TRBJ2-2, with D perhaps TRBD1 (5 bases). This CDR3 contains 15 residues. The germline V gene encodes CDR1 MNHEY and CDR2 SVGAGI. With 7 bases removed from V and 5 bases from J, the gap between germline ends came to 17 bases. The CDR3 DNA reads TGTGCCAGCAAAATGGACCCAGGGTGGACCGGGGAGCTGTTTTTT. Its translation is CASKMDPGWTGELFF.

The chain couples TRBV24-1 to TRBJ2-1; 7 nucleotides line up with TRBD2. This CDR3 region has 14 residues. Germline CDR1 is KGHDR and CDR2 is SFDVKD. V lost 7 bases, J lost 5 bases, and 7 bases stayed unmatched. The CDR3 nucleotides are TGTGCCACCAGGGGGGAGGGGTCACACAATGAGCAGTTCTTC. It encodes CATRGEGSHNEQFF.

This rearrangement joins TRBV6-2 or TRBV6-3 to TRBJ2-7; TRBD1 matches at 7 bases. The CDR3 covers 16 residues. V lost 2 bases, J lost 3 bases, and 10 bases stayed unmatched. CDR1 and CDR2 (germline): MNHEY, SVGEGT. The CDR3 coding sequence is TGTGCCAGCAGTTACCCTGTCGGGACAGTAAACTACGAGCAGTACTTC. Protein product: CASSYPVGTVNYEQYF.

The J gene is TRBJ1-2, the V gene TRBV3-1 (or the pseudogene TRBV3-2), with D tentatively TRBD1 (5 bases). There are 15 residues in the CDR3. The germline V gene encodes CDR1 LGHDT and CDR2 YNNKEL (reference sequence). Trimming took 7 bases from V and 4 from J, leaving 19 bases between them. The CDR3 sequence is CASNVAPGGTYGYTF. DNA of the CDR3: TGTGCCAGCAACGTAGCCCCCGGGGGGACCTATGGCTACACCTTC.

This chain uses TRBV5-1 with TRBJ2-3; D unresolved. CDR1 is SGHRS, CDR2 YFSETQ, per germline. V lost 3 bases and J lost 3, with 8 bases in between. The CDR3 has 13 amino acids. The CDR3: CASSSGSTDTQYF. As DNA, the CDR3 is TGCGCCAGCAGCTCCGGGTCAACAGATACGCAGTATTTT.

The gene calls are TRBV5-1 and TRBJ2-1; perhaps TRBD2 as D (6 bases). The V gene lost 7 bases and the J gene lost 4 bases, with 12 bases spanning the gap. The CDR3 is 13 residues long. Germline lookup yields CDR1 SGHRS and CDR2 YFSETQ. Written as DNA, the CDR3 is TGCGCCAGCGGGCGGGACGGATACAATGAGCAGTTCTTC. Translating it yields CASGRDGYNEQFF.

CDR3 DNA: TGTGCCAGTAGTATGTCCCCGTACACTGAAGCTTTCTTT. Its translation is CASSMSPYTEAFF. The chain has TRBV19 and TRBJ1-1; no clear D. CDR3 length: 13 residues. Trimming shortened V by 3 bases and J by 3 bases, and 8 bases separated the two germline ends. The V gene's germline CDR1 is LNHDA and CDR2 SQIVND (reference sequence).

The chain carries TRBV2 and TRBJ2-2; D is perhaps TRBD1 (6 bases). Trimming cost V 8 bases and J 4 bases, with 14 bases left between them. Germline assignment: CDR1 SNHLY and CDR2 FYNNEI. This CDR3 has 14 residues. CDR3 in amino acids: CASEQDRSTGELFF. Here the CDR3 DNA reads TGTGCCAGCGAGCAGGACAGAAGCACCGGGGAGCTGTTTTTT.

This clone was observed a single time. The J gene is TRBJ2-7, the V gene TRBV4-1; 8 nucleotides line up with TRBD2. Per the germline V gene, CDR1 is MGHRA and CDR2 is YSYEKL. J gave up 3 bases and V 1 base, and 11 bases lay outside the gene matches. The CDR3 has 17 amino acids. CDR3 sequence: CASSQVLGSGVFYEQYF. In nucleotides, the CDR3 is TGCGCCAGCAGCCAAGTATTGGGTAGCGGGGTTTTCTACGAGCAGTACTTC.